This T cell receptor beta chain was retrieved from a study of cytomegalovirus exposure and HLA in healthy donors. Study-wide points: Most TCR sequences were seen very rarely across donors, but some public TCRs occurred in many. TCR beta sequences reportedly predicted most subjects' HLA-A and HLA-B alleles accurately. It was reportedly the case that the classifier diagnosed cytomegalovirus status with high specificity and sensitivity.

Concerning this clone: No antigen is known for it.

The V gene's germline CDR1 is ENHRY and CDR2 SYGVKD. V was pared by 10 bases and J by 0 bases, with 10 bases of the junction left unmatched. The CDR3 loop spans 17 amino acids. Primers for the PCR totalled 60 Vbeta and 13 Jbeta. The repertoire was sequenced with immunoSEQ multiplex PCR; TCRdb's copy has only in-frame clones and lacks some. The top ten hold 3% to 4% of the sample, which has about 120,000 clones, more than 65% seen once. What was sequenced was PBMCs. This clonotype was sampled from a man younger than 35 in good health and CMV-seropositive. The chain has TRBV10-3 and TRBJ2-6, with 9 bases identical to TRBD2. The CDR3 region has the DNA TGTGCCACCTTGGGAGTAGCGGGAGTCTCTGGGGCCAACGTCCTGACTTTC. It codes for CATLGVAGVSGANVLTF.